Following are 21 T cell receptor beta chains from one sample sequenced in a study of blood T cell repertoires in COVID-19. Clones were read by immunoSEQ multiplex PCR, and TCRdb kept only the in-frame ones, dropping some. Counted here are about 140,000 clones, about nine tenths occurring once; the ten biggest clones make up under 4.5%. Input material: PBMCs or T cells enriched from blood (not recorded which). The source is a man over 45 who had recovered from COVID-19.

The chain carries TRBV28 and TRBJ1-3; D is unresolved. The CDR3 loop spans 13 amino acids. Germline lookup yields CDR1 MDHEN and CDR2 SYDVKM. V gave up 6 bases and J gave up 2 bases, with 8 bases separating them. The CDR3 nucleotides are TGTGCCAGCAGCTTGGGAGCTGGAAACACCATATATTTT. Its protein product is CASSLGAGNTIYF.

V gene TRBV9 combines with J gene TRBJ1-4; D is uncertain. CDR1 and CDR2 from the germline V gene are SGDLS and YYNGEE. The CDR3 is 15 amino acids. Trimming stripped 0 bases from V and 1 base from J, with 7 bases between. The CDR3 here is CASSVATRTNEKLFF. CDR3 nucleotide sequence: TGTGCCAGCAGCGTAGCTACGAGAACTAATGAAAAACTGTTTTTT. The full variable domain, rest sourced from reference TRBV9 and TRBJ1-4, is DSGVTQTPKHLITATGQRVTLRCSPRSGDLSVYWYQQSLDQGLQFLIQYYNGEERAKGNILERFSAQQFPDLHSELNLSSLELGDSALYFCASSVATRTNEKLFFGSGTQLSVL.

The chain has TRBV28 and TRBJ1-2; D not certain. The CDR3 is made up of 16 amino acids. Germline values: CDR1 MDHEN, CDR2 SYDVKM. V lost 5 bases and J 1 base, leaving 17 bases between the germline ends. As DNA, the CDR3 is TGTGCCAGCAGTACCCCCGGGAGGCAGGTTAACTATGGCTACACCTTC. Translated, it gives CASSTPGRQVNYGYTF.

The rearrangement joins TRBV6-6 to TRBJ1-1; D perhaps matches TRBD1 (6 bases). Germline values: CDR1 MNHNY, CDR2 SVGAGI (reference sequence). This CDR3 has 15 residues. The V end lost 5 bases, the J end lost 2 bases, and 15 bases lay between the germline ends. The CDR3 loop reads CASSKTGDTNTEAFF. The CDR3 DNA follows: TGTGCCAGCAGTAAGACAGGAGACACAAACACTGAAGCTTTCTTT.

This chain joins TRBV28 and TRBJ1-2; a possible D gene is TRBD1 (5 bases). This CDR3 is 10 amino acids long. The V gene's germline CDR1 is MDHEN and CDR2 SYDVKM. The CDR3 loop reads CAAGGQGYTF. CDR3 in DNA: TGTGCGGCGGGGGGTCAAGGCTACACCTTC.

V and J are TRBV3-1 (or the pseudogene TRBV3-2) and TRBJ2-2, with a tentative D call TRBD2 (6 bases). The V gene's germline CDR1 is LGHDT and CDR2 YNNKEL (reference sequence). The V gene lost 7 bases and the J gene lost 5 bases, with 14 bases spanning the gap. The CDR3 extends over 14 amino acids. As DNA, the CDR3 is TGTGCCAGCACTCGGGGGTTTGGGACCGGGGAGCTGTTTTTT. Amino acid sequence: CASTRGFGTGELFF.

The chain is built from TRBV6-2 or TRBV6-3 and TRBJ2-4; tentative D call: TRBD1 (6 bases). Germline-derived CDR1 and CDR2 are MNHEY and SVGEGT. CDR3 size: 16 residues. The V and J ends lost 2 bases and 1 base respectively, with 12 bases between them. The CDR3 sequence: CASSYDSQGAKNIQYF. The CDR3 nucleotides are TGTGCCAGCAGTTACGATTCCCAGGGGGCCAAAAACATTCAGTACTTC.

The genes are TRBV5-1 and TRBJ1-2, with unresolved D. The CDR3 length is 12 residues. Germline loops: CDR1 SGHRS, CDR2 YFSETQ. With 4 bases removed from V and 8 bases from J, the gap between germline ends came to 12 bases. The CDR3 region has the DNA TGCGCCAGCAGCCTAGACGCGGCGGGCTACACCTTC. Its protein product is CASSLDAAGYTF.

This clone showed up just once. Other DNA variants within this sample encode the same CDR3. The chain employs TRBV12-3 or TRBV12-4 and TRBJ1-5; D gene unclear. The CDR3 contains 12 residues. V lost 3 bases and J 4 bases, leaving 4 bases between the germline ends. In nucleotides, the CDR3 is TGTGCCAGCAGTTTGTATAATCAGCCCCAGCATTTT. The encoded protein is CASSLYNQPQHF.

The table lists this clone with a count of one. The V gene is TRBV4-1, the J gene TRBJ1-1; D is perhaps TRBD1 (6 bases). The germline CDR1 and CDR2 sequences are MGHRA and YSYEKL. The CDR3 consists of 15 residues. Trimming took off 4 bases at V and 4 bases at J, with 16 bases between the two ends. CDR3 residues: CASSLTGWRGTEAFF. For the CDR3, the DNA is TGCGCCAGCAGCCTTACAGGGTGGCGCGGCACTGAAGCTTTCTTT.

The chain combines TRBV7-2 with TRBJ1-1; TRBD1 agrees at 7 bases. Germline V gives CDR1 SGHTA, CDR2 FQGNSA. The CDR3 is 14 residues long. The V gene end was trimmed by 5 bases and the J gene end by 5 bases; junction bases not matched to a gene: 8. CDR3 protein: CASSPWDRGTEAFF. CDR3 in DNA: TGTGCCAGCAGCCCTTGGGACAGAGGGACTGAAGCTTTCTTT.

This chain uses TRBV29-1 with TRBJ2-2; 8 bases match TRBD1. Trimming cost V 7 bases and J 4 bases; bases outside gene matches: 5. CDR3 size: 13 residues. Germline V CDR1 and CDR2: SQVTM, ANQGSEA. CDR3 region: CSGQGRSTGELFF. In nucleotides, the CDR3 is TGCAGCGGACAGGGGCGGTCCACCGGGGAGCTGTTTTTT.

The chain couples TRBV28 to TRBJ2-2; maybe TRBD1 (6 bases). V shed 3 bases and J shed 0 bases, with 11 bases lying between them. This CDR3 contains 16 residues. Germline V lookup: CDR1 MDHEN, CDR2 SYDVKM. DNA of the CDR3: TGTGCCAGCAGTTTTGATAGGGACACGAACACCGGGGAGCTGTTTTTT. Protein: CASSFDRDTNTGELFF.

Written as DNA, the CDR3 is TGTGCCAGCAGCCAATGGACAGGGACCTCTGGAAACACCATATATTTT. Amino acids: CASSQWTGTSGNTIYF. V usage is TRBV7-9 and J usage is TRBJ1-3, with 8 nucleotides matching TRBD1. Germline CDR1 reads SEHNR; CDR2 reads FQNEAQ (reference sequence). The CDR3 sequence is 16 residues long. The junction had 6 bases not matched to a gene; V was cut back by 5 bases and J by 0 bases.

The table lists this clone with a few counts. CDR3 sequence (DNA): TGTGCCAGCAGCCTCACCGGGACAGGGGTTTCACCCCTCCACTTT. Its translation: CASSLTGTGVSPLHF. The chain employs TRBV6-2 or TRBV6-3 and TRBJ1-6; 10 positions match TRBD1. The CDR3 length is 15 residues. Trimming removed 6 bases from V and 9 bases from J; junction bases left unmatched: 8. Germline V gene lookup returns CDR1 MNHEY and CDR2 SVGEGT.

The V and J genes are TRBV18 and TRBJ2-7; 7 nucleotides line up with TRBD1. With 3 bases clipped from V and 2 bases from J, the junction kept 4 bases outside the gene matches. The CDR3 consists of 14 residues. Germline V gene lookup returns CDR1 KGHSH and CDR2 LQKENI. CDR3 in DNA: TGTGCCAGCTCACCTTTGGGACAGCCCTACGAGCAGTACGTC. It codes for CASSPLGQPYEQYV.

This chain uses TRBV2 with TRBJ2-7, with 9 bases matching TRBD1. CDR1 is SNHLY, CDR2 FYNNEI, per germline. The CDR3 has 15 residues. J lost 3 bases, V lost 3 bases, and 6 bases had no gene match. The CDR3 spells CASSEGPGQGYEQYV. The CDR3 DNA sequence: TGTGCCAGCAGTGAGGGACCGGGACAGGGCTACGAGCAGTACGTC.

The chain joins TRBV7-8 to TRBJ1-1, with D tentatively TRBD1 (5 bases). V lost 3 bases to trimming and J lost 0 bases, with 20 bases between them. CDR3 size: 18 residues. Germline V gene sequence: CDR1 SGHVS, CDR2 FQNEAQ. The CDR3 DNA reads TGTGCCAGCAGCTTTAGAACAGCCGGGGGTGGCATGAACACTGAAGCTTTCTTT. Protein sequence: CASSFRTAGGGMNTEAFF. Full variable domain (remainder filled in from reference TRBV7-8 and TRBJ1-1): GAGVSQSPRYKVAKRGQDVALRCDPISGHVSLFWYQQALGQGPEFLTYFQNEAQLDKSGLPSDRFFAERPEGSVSTLKIQRTQQEDSAVYLCASSFRTAGGGMNTEAFFGQGTRLTVV.

J is TRBJ2-3 and V is TRBV2, with 8 nucleotides matching TRBD2. There are 14 residues in the CDR3. Trimming took 4 bases from V and 4 from J; bases not matched to a gene: 4. In germline, CDR1 is SNHLY, CDR2 FYNNEI. The CDR3 DNA reads as TGTGCCAGCAGTGGCCGACTAGCGCCAGATACGCAGTATTTT. Translation: CASSGRLAPDTQYF.

The chain recombines TRBV11-3 with TRBJ1-6, with D perhaps matching TRBD1 (6 bases). The germline V gene encodes CDR1 SGHNT and CDR2 YENEEA. CDR3 length equals 18 residues. The V end lost 5 bases, the J end lost 1 base, and 18 bases lay between the germline ends. Here the CDR3 reads CASSPRPRGASYNSPLHF. CDR3 DNA: TGTGCCAGCAGCCCCCGACCCAGGGGTGCATCCTATAATTCACCCCTCCACTTT. Supplemented by reference TRBV11-3 and TRBJ1-6, the full variable domain reads EAGVVQSPRYKIIEKKQPVAFWCNPISGHNTLYWYLQNLGQGPELLIRYENEEAVDDSQLPKDRFSAERLKGVDSTLKIQPAELGDSAVYLCASSPRPRGASYNSPLHFGNGTRLTVT.

The chain recombines TRBV25-1 with TRBJ1-2; 9 bases map to TRBD1. The CDR3 is made up of 15 amino acids. From germline, CDR1 is MGHDK and CDR2 SYGVNS. Unmatched junction bases numbered 6, after V lost 3 bases and J lost 4 bases. The CDR3 DNA sequence: TGTGCCAGCAGTGAGCCGGGACAGGGATCCTATGGCTACACCTTC. Its protein is CASSEPGQGSYGYTF.